A single sample is the source of the 26 T cell receptor beta chains below, sequenced in a study of cytomegalovirus exposure and HLA in healthy donors. PCR used 60 Vbeta primers and 13 Jbeta primers. Produced via immunoSEQ multiplex PCR; TCRdb's table is partial and in-frame only. The profile shows some 200,000 clones, 81% of them singletons. The sequencing sample was made of PBMCs. These receptors were obtained from a man in his forties or fifties in good health and CMV-seronegative.

The J gene is TRBJ2-2, the V gene TRBV19; 8 nucleotides agree with TRBD1. Losses at the gene ends were 3 bases for V and 4 bases for J; bases not matched to a gene: 4. Germline assignment: CDR1 LNHDA and CDR2 SQIVND (reference sequence). CDR3 length: 15 amino acids. As DNA, the CDR3 is TGTGCCAGTAGTATCGGACAGGGCCTCACCGGGGAGCTGTTTTTT. Residues: CASSIGQGLTGELFF. The whole variable domain, filled in from reference TRBV19 and TRBJ2-2, reads DGGITQSPKYLFRKEGQNVTLSCEQNLNHDAMYWYRQDPGQGLRLIYYSQIVNDFQKGDIAEGYSVSREKKESFPLTVTSAQKNPTAFYLCASSIGQGLTGELFFGEGSRLTVL.

The chain recombines TRBV6-1 with TRBJ1-1, with TRBD1 matching 7 bases. Losses at the gene ends were 6 bases for V and 8 bases for J; bases not matched to a gene: 6. Germline loops: CDR1 MNHNS, CDR2 SASEGT. The CDR3 length is 12 residues. The chain's CDR3 is CASSQGVPEAFF. DNA for the CDR3: TGTGCCAGCAGCCAGGGGGTGCCGGAAGCTTTCTTT.

This chain connects TRBV19 to TRBJ2-1, with D perhaps TRBD2 (5 bases). This CDR3 spans 12 amino acids. V shed 9 bases and J shed 3 bases, with 9 bases lying between them. CDR1 and CDR2 from the germline V gene are LNHDA and SQIVND (reference sequence). CDR3 amino acids: CASTGNYNEQFF. The CDR3 DNA sequence: TGTGCCAGCACCGGGAACTACAATGAGCAGTTCTTC.

As regards this clone: Germline and junction disagree at one end, which may indicate a read error. This chain connects TRBV7-9 to TRBJ2-5, with TRBD2 matching over 7 bases. This CDR3 comprises 12 residues. The V gene's germline CDR1 is SEHNR and CDR2 FQNEAQ (reference sequence). The CDR3 loop reads CSSSLEGLTADF. The CDR3 DNA sequence: TGTTCCAGCAGCTTAGAGGGACTAACGGCGGACTTC.

In its sample, this clone was seen once. In DNA form, the CDR3 reads TGTGCCAGCAGTCACGGGACAGCTAACACTGAAGCTTTCTTT. Translation: CASSHGTANTEAFF. This chain joins TRBV6-5 and TRBJ1-1; TRBD1 agrees at 7 bases. Per germline, CDR1 MNHEY and CDR2 SVGAGI. The trim removed 5 bases at V and 2 bases at J, leaving 5 bases unmatched. This CDR3 region has 14 residues.

The table lists this clone with a few counts. This chain links TRBV2 with TRBJ2-1; D might be TRBD2 (7 bases). The CDR3 spans 14 residues. The V and J ends lost 8 bases and 7 bases respectively, with 18 bases between them. Germline V gene lookup returns CDR1 SNHLY and CDR2 FYNNEI. The CDR3 region is CASEGGLQRNEQFF. DNA for the CDR3: TGTGCCAGCGAGGGGGGGCTCCAGCGGAATGAGCAGTTCTTC.

This sequence joins TRBV2 and TRBJ2-5, with TRBD2 identical over 7 bases. Trimming at V came to 10 bases and at J to 3 bases, leaving 11 bases not matched to a gene. This CDR3 has 14 residues. The germline V gene encodes CDR1 SNHLY and CDR2 FYNNEI. For the CDR3, the DNA is TGTGCCACCCCCCTCGCCGGGGGGAAAGAGACCCAGTACTTC. Residues: CATPLAGGKETQYF.

CDR3 residues: CASTTQQGRSGNTIYF. The CDR3 nucleotides are TGTGCCAGCACAACGCAACAGGGCCGATCTGGAAACACCATATATTTT. This sequence joins TRBV2 and TRBJ1-3; D may be TRBD1 (6 bases). The V gene's germline CDR1 is SNHLY and CDR2 FYNNEI. The CDR3 is made up of 16 amino acids. Trimming stripped 7 bases from V and 1 base from J, with 17 bases between.

The rearrangement links TRBV9 to TRBJ2-3, with a weak D call TRBD2 (5 bases). The V end lost 5 bases, the J end lost 4 bases, and 8 bases lay between the germline ends. The CDR3 consists of 12 residues. CDR1 SGDLS and CDR2 YYNGEE come from the germline V gene. CDR3 amino acids: CASRPGADTQYF. Here the CDR3 DNA reads TGTGCCAGCAGACCCGGGGCAGATACGCAGTATTTT.

This clone was detected once. CDR3 amino acids: CASSKGGSSNQPQHF. For the CDR3, the DNA is TGTGCCAGCAGTAAGGGGGGGTCAAGCAATCAGCCCCAGCATTTT. This chain joins TRBV27 and TRBJ1-5, with a possible D match to TRBD1 (6 bases). Trimming removed 5 bases from V and 1 base from J, with 12 bases in between. CDR1 and CDR2 (germline): MNHEY, SMNVEV (reference sequence). The CDR3 runs to 15 residues.

This chain uses TRBV19 with TRBJ2-1; TRBD2 matches at 7 bases. After removal of 3 bases from V and 5 bases from J, the junction contained 7 bases not matched to a gene. The germline V gene encodes CDR1 LNHDA and CDR2 SQIVND (reference sequence). The CDR3 loop spans 15 amino acids. The CDR3 sequence is CASSIERGSDNEQFF. CDR3 nucleotide sequence: TGTGCCAGTAGTATTGAGCGGGGTTCCGACAATGAGCAGTTCTTC.

The chain recombines TRBV5-6 with TRBJ1-2; possible D gene TRBD1, 5 bases. Trimming shortened V by 0 bases and J by 0 bases, and 9 bases separated the two germline ends. The germline V gene encodes CDR1 SGHDT and CDR2 YYEEEE. The CDR3 sequence is 15 residues long. The CDR3: CASSLVGGANYGYTF. The CDR3, as DNA: TGTGCCAGCAGCTTGGTGGGGGGAGCTAACTATGGCTACACCTTC.

V and J are TRBV6-5 and TRBJ1-3, with 9 bases lining up with TRBD1. The V and J ends lost 7 bases and 3 bases, in that order; junction bases with no gene match: 4. Germline V gene data show CDR1 as MNHEY and CDR2 as SVGAGI. The CDR3 has 14 amino acids. The CDR3 loop is CASKQGAVGNTIYF. CDR3 sequence (DNA): TGTGCCAGCAAACAGGGGGCGGTTGGAAACACCATATATTTT.

This clone occurred a few times. The V and J genes are TRBV5-1 and TRBJ2-7, with 9 bases matching TRBD1. Germline loops: CDR1 SGHRS, CDR2 YFSETQ. Trimming at V came to 4 bases and at J to 4 bases, leaving 6 bases not matched to a gene. This CDR3 spans 14 amino acids. CDR3 region: CASSRDRERYEQYF. The CDR3, as DNA: TGCGCCAGCAGCAGGGACAGGGAGAGGTACGAGCAGTACTTC.

This rearrangement joins TRBV19 to TRBJ1-6; D perhaps matches TRBD1 (6 bases). Germline assignment: CDR1 LNHDA and CDR2 SQIVND (reference sequence). V was pared by 5 bases and J by 8 bases, with 13 bases between. The CDR3 runs 14 residues. The CDR3 coding sequence is TGTGCCAGTAGTCAACCAGGGGAGCATTCACCCCTCCACTTT. As protein: CASSQPGEHSPLHF.

This chain links TRBV5-1 with TRBJ1-1; D uncertain. This CDR3 spans 14 amino acids. CDR1 and CDR2 from the germline V gene are SGHRS and YFSETQ. Trimming took 5 bases from V and 2 from J, leaving 13 bases between them. CDR3 amino acids: CASSVAGSNTEAFF. In nucleotides, the CDR3 is TGCGCCAGCAGTGTGGCAGGTTCTAACACTGAAGCTTTCTTT. Filled out from reference TRBV5-1 and TRBJ1-1, the complete variable domain reads KAGVTQTPRYLIKTRGQQVTLSCSPISGHRSVSWYQQTPGQGLQFLFEYFSETQRNKGNFPGRFSGRQFSNSRSEMNVSTLELGDSALYLCASSVAGSNTEAFFGQGTRLTVV.

This clone was recorded once. The V and J genes are TRBV10-3 and TRBJ1-5; tentatively, D is TRBD1 (5 bases). The CDR3 sequence is 13 residues long. Germline CDR1 is ENHRY and CDR2 is SYGVKD. Trimming removed 6 bases at V and 5 bases at J, with 11 bases between. The CDR3 spells CAIRGRGDQPQHF. CDR3 in DNA: TGTGCCATCAGAGGAAGGGGCGATCAGCCCCAGCATTTT.

The V gene is TRBV11-2, the J gene TRBJ1-2; weak D call: TRBD1 (5 bases). V gave up 5 bases and J gave up 7 bases, with 11 bases separating them. Germline assignment: CDR1 SGHAT and CDR2 FQNNGV. The CDR3 length is 12 residues. The CDR3 region has the DNA TGTGCCAGCAGCCCCCGGGGGTCTGGCTACACCTTC. Its protein is CASSPRGSGYTF.

The chain has TRBV21-1 and TRBJ1-4; the table calls TRBD1, which could not be checked here. TRBV21-1 counts as a pseudogene. This CDR3 is 13 amino acids long. CDR3: CASSRHTGEKLFF. The CDR3 region has the DNA TGTGCCAGCAGCAGACACACAGGGGAAAAACTGTTTTTT.

The DNA of the CDR3 is TGCGCCAGCAGCCGACCCAGGGCCTACAATGAGCAGTTCTTC. This codes for CASSRPRAYNEQFF. V and J are TRBV4-1 and TRBJ2-1; D possibly corresponds to TRBD1 (5 bases). This CDR3 is built from 14 residues. Per germline, CDR1 MGHRA and CDR2 YSYEKL. V dropped 4 bases and J dropped 2 bases, with 9 bases sitting between them.

The V call is TRBV6-5, the J call TRBJ2-5, with 9 bases fitting TRBD1. The end of the DNA aligns better with TRBJ2-7, so the J call may be wrong. Germline V CDR1 and CDR2: MNHEY, SVGAGI. CDR3 length: 15 amino acids. The CDR3 nucleotides read TGTGCCAGCAGCCCACAGGGGGCCGCAGCCTACGAGCAGTACTTC. Amino acid sequence: CASSPQGAAAYEQYF.

The V gene is TRBV27, the J gene TRBJ2-3; weak D call: TRBD2 (5 bases). V lost 10 bases, J lost 10 bases, and 21 bases lay in between. The CDR3 contains 13 residues. Per germline, CDR1 MNHEY and CDR2 SMNVEV (reference sequence). CDR3 nucleotides: TGTGCCACTTATAGCGCGGCTAATAGGGCGCAGTATTTT. Its translation: CATYSAANRAQYF.

This clone was seen only a few times. The chain links TRBV19 to TRBJ2-2; perhaps TRBD1 as D (5 bases). Looked up from germline, CDR1 is LNHDA and CDR2 is SQIVND (reference sequence). Trimming stripped 4 bases from V and 4 bases from J, with 10 bases between. CDR3 length: 14 residues. CDR3 bases: TGTGCCAGTAGTACCATTACAGGCACCGGGGAGCTGTTTTTT. Amino acid sequence: CASSTITGTGELFF.

This clone was detected a few times. J is TRBJ2-1 and V is TRBV6-5; D call uncertain. The CDR3 sequence is 13 residues long. Deletions cut 4 bases from V and 3 bases from J, with 7 bases between. CDR1 and CDR2 from the germline V gene are MNHEY and SVGAGI. CDR3 nucleotide sequence: TGTGCCAGCAGTTTGCAGAACTACAATGAGCAGTTCTTC. It translates to CASSLQNYNEQFF.

The gene calls are TRBV5-1 and TRBJ2-1; D gene uncertain. The CDR3 is 12 amino acids. Looked up from germline, CDR1 is SGHRS and CDR2 is YFSETQ. The V and J ends lost 1 base and 9 bases respectively, with 8 bases between them. CDR3 nucleotide sequence: TGCGCCAGCAGCTTGATAGGCGGTGAGCAGTTCTTC. This codes for CASSLIGGEQFF.

The chain has TRBV6-1 and TRBJ1-1; no clear D gene. Trimming removed 6 bases from V and 7 bases from J, with 9 bases in between. CDR3 length: 11 residues. Germline CDR1 is MNHNS and CDR2 is SASEGT. The CDR3, as DNA: TGTGCCAGCAGCGTTAACGGTGAAGCTTTCTTT. Its protein is CASSVNGEAFF.